The rows below give T cell receptor beta chains drawn from one sample of a study of control samples from healthy donors and cancer patients. Sequencing used immunoSEQ multiplex PCR; TCRdb keeps in-frame clones, though not all of them. The sample lists 110,000 to 150,000 clones; roughly nine tenths were seen once. The specimen sequenced was blood. Receptors originate from a man younger than 35 in good health. CDR3s include the opening cysteine and the closing phenylalanine or tryptophan. Each record gives: J gene, D gene, CDR3 length, V gene, CDR3 protein. A D gene is named only where the DNA matches it firmly.

>TRBJ2-5|TRBD1|14|TRBV7-2
CASSPLGQQETQYF
>TRBJ1-4|TRBD1|14|TRBV7-2
CASSLGQGTAGLFF
>TRBJ2-1|NA|13|TRBV6-5
CASSYSNVNEQFF
>TRBJ2-1|NA|16|TRBV27
CASSLAGTLAYNEQFF
>TRBJ2-6|NA|15|TRBV27
CASSPVYGRNNVLTF
>TRBJ2-7|TRBD2|15|TRBV7-2
CASSWGGLKTYEQYF
>TRBJ1-1|TRBD1|14|TRBV7-9
CASSQTGGNTEAFF
>TRBJ2-7|TRBD1|14|TRBV6-5
CASVTGAESYEQYF
>TRBJ2-5|TRBD1|16|TRBV7-3
CASSLNGQGARETQYF
>TRBJ1-4|TRBD1|15|TRBV19
CASSPTGPRDEKLFF
>TRBJ2-3|TRBD2|19|TRBV2
CASSEVGLAVLSSTDTQYF
>TRBJ2-5|NA|15|TRBV15
CATSRDLPPAETQYF
>TRBJ2-3|TRBD2|20|TRBV4-3
CASSQDQGLAGGFSTDTQYF
>TRBJ1-3|NA|15|TRBV11-2
CASTLGGGSGNTIYF
>TRBJ1-4|NA|12|TRBV6-5
CASRVQNEKLFF
>TRBJ2-1|TRBD2|15|TRBV19
CASSIPSGGAHEQFF
>TRBJ2-7|NA|12|TRBV7-2
CASSLIRTEQYF
>TRBJ1-1|NA|13|TRBV27
CASSLSFVEGAFF
>TRBJ1-1|TRBD1|15|TRBV25-1
CASSESLRGRVGAFF
>TRBJ2-2|TRBD1|17|TRBV24-1
CATSGLGQGPNTGELFF
>TRBJ2-3|NA|15|TRBV5-8
CASSLGPDTTDTQYF
>TRBJ2-1|NA|14|TRBV2
CASSGGQNYNEQFF
>TRBJ2-7|NA|13|TRBV6-2/TRBV6-3
CASSDGRKLEQYF
>TRBJ2-7|TRBD1|13|TRBV5-1
CASSTGQTYEQYF
>TRBJ2-4|NA|17|TRBV4-1
CASSQARARETKNIQYF
>TRBJ2-3|NA|17|TRBV5-1
CASSLGYWTTSTDTQYF
>TRBJ1-5|NA|15|TRBV3-1/TRBV3-2
CASSQDGQGAQPQHF
>TRBJ1-6|TRBD1|15|TRBV27
CASRPPAGGSSPLHF
>TRBJ2-7|TRBD1|14|TRBV6-6
CASTLDREGYEQYF
>TRBJ2-3|NA|13|TRBV29-1
CSVEPSPPDTQYF
>TRBJ1-2|NA|13|TRBV7-2
CASSRETIYGYTF
>TRBJ1-6|NA|15|TRBV6-6
CASSLHADPYPPLHF
>TRBJ2-7|NA|16|TRBV19
CASSIGGRGHSYEQYF
>TRBJ2-2|NA|15|TRBV5-4
CASSLGGLGTGELLF
>TRBJ1-1|NA|12|TRBV7-2
CASSLSLDTAFF
>TRBJ2-3|TRBD2|16|TRBV11-2
CASSLGLAGGQDTQYF
>TRBJ1-1|NA|15|TRBV5-1
CASSLARGMNTEAFF
>TRBJ2-1|TRBD2|15|TRBV27
CASSPGGWVDNEQFF
>TRBJ1-3|NA|15|TRBV18
CASSPPIGGGNTIYF
>TRBJ2-1|TRBD2|17|TRBV5-1
CASSLVGSGGARNEQFF
>TRBJ2-5|NA|12|TRBV29-1
CSAGGGKETQYF
>TRBJ1-4|NA|15|TRBV5-1
CASSLVGGENEKLFF
>TRBJ1-2|NA|13|TRBV3-1/TRBV3-2
CASGRGEDYGYTF
>TRBJ1-1|NA|13|TRBV5-1
CASKFSLNTEAFF
>TRBJ2-7|NA|11|TRBV11-2
CASSLVYEQYF
>TRBJ1-1|TRBD1|17|TRBV14
CASSQDFGQGGSTEAFF
>TRBJ2-3|NA|12|TRBV19
CASSPYADTQYF